The subject of this entry is one T cell receptor beta chain. This table comes from immunoSEQ multiplex PCR, and its TCRdb copy is limited to in-frame clones, with some not included. The sample has approximately 88,000 clones, roughly 93% seen once; the top ten hold approximately 0.25%. This sample stems from a study of technical replicates of blood from a handful of donors. The J segment lost 2 bases and the V segment lost 5 bases, leaving 9 bases of the junction unmatched. The CDR3 loop spans 15 amino acids. Per germline, CDR1 MNHNS and CDR2 SASEGT. The rearrangement links TRBV6-1 to TRBJ2-7; TRBD1 matches 7 bases. This TCR was recovered from a human donor in good health. Specimen: T cells isolated from PBMCs. CDR3 loop: CASSLTGAEAYEQYF. In nucleotides, the CDR3 is TGTGCCAGCAGTCTCACAGGGGCCGAAGCCTACGAGCAGTACTTC.